Detailed here is one TCR beta chain. What it binds is not known. This sample was included in a study of T cell repertoires in cytomegalovirus infection. Study details: In the study, CMV epitopes included recently identified HLA-C-restricted and well-studied HLA-B-restricted ones. From public TCR beta signatures came an indication of both CMV infection and matching HLA type.

Study conclusions and caveats: Dominant in the ex vivo response were TCR beta clonotypes restricted by HLA-C and specific for CMV. Adding up the frequency of public TCR beta families identified people who carried CMV plus the relevant HLA.

The germline V gene has CDR1 MGHRA and CDR2 YSYEKL. The CDR3 spans 18 residues. Deletions cut 1 base from V and 4 bases from J, with 22 bases between. TCRdb called the reads again in MiXCR, with one record for every CDR3 protein. The sample comprises about 500,000 distinct CDR3 sequences, around 30% of which are singletons, and roughly a sixth rests with the top ten. The receptor was isolated from a human donor in good health (CMV status not recorded). Some clones in this sample may be carry-over from other donors' samples. The sequencing here drew on cultured PBMCs, taken from culture after CMV antigen stimulation. The V and J genes are TRBV4-1 and TRBJ1-1; a weak D match, TRBD1 (5 bases). The CDR3 DNA reads as TGCGCCAGCAGCCAAGCGAGGCGGGGACGGGGACCGGGCACTGAAGCTTTCTTT. The encoded protein is CASSQARRGRGPGTEAFF.